This record covers a single T cell receptor (beta chain). Its antigen target is currently unknown. Base qualities are missing; no much larger clone stands one base away. This sample was included in a study of T cell repertoires in cytomegalovirus infection (dated by TCRdb to the late 2010s). Broadly, across the study: The HLA type of each donor mattered for the analysis, because public TCR beta signatures pointed to carriage of CMV infection along with the matching HLA type. General conclusions and limits of the study: The ex vivo response was dominated by HLA-C-restricted CMV-specific TCR beta clonotypes, which also provided the single most frequent clonotype in two of eight donors. In both this cohort and an independent cohort of more than 350 donors, the cumulative frequency of public TCR beta family members distinguished carriers of CMV infection plus the relevant HLA type.

Sequencing took place on an Illumina HiSeq 1500. TCRdb reanalyzed the raw reads on its own, using fastp at Q25 for trimming and MiXCR for clone calling, and kept in-frame beta chains. Each record represents a unique CDR3 protein, reported with the most common genes and DNA among its rows. This sample gives about 180,000 distinct CDR3 sequences in total; 13% to 15% of them show up just once. The ten biggest clones cover 25% to 30% of the sample. The receptor's source is a human donor in good health (CMV status not recorded). Some clones in this sample may be carry-over from other donors' samples. Sample: PBMCs.

DNA sequence: TGTGCCAGCGGCCCCGGGACAGTCACTAACTATGGCTACACCTTC. This gives the protein CASGPGTVTNYGYTF. The chain joins TRBV3-1 to TRBJ1-2, with TRBD1 identical over 7 junction bases. The germline V gene (reference sequence) yields LGHDT for CDR1 and YNNKEL for CDR2. V is trimmed back by 8 bases and J by 0 bases, and the junction contains 9 bases that no gene match accounts for. The CDR3 holds 15 amino acids from the cysteine to the phenylalanine. Left in the record is the CDR3 DNA by itself, 45 bases read in frame from the first base.